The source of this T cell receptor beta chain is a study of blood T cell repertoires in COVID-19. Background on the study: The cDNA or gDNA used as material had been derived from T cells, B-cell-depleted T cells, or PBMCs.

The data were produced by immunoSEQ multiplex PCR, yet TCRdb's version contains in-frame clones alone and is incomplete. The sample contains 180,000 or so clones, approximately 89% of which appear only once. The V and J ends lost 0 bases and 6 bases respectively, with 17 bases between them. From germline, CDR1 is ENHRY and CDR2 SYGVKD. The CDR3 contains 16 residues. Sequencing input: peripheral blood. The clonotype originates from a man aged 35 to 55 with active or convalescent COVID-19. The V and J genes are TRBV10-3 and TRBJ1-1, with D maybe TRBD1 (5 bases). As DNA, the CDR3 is TGTGCCATCAGTGAGTCCCAAACCTGGGGGGTCGCTGAAGCTTTCTTT. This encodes CAISESQTWGVAEAFF.